This T cell receptor beta chain was found in a study of beta chain features in type 1 diabetes. The authors obtained over 95% purity in all sorted populations. Broader study findings: Among all four CD4+ subsets, Type 1 diabetes patients had TCRB CDR3s that were moderately but significantly shorter. The influence of HLA type on TCRB rearrangement stayed undetermined.

This clone was detected once. Antigen unknown. Unmatched junction bases numbered 1, after V lost 2 bases and J lost 7 bases. There are 13 residues in the CDR3. The V gene's germline CDR1 is MNHEY and CDR2 SVGAGI. Expressed TCRB transcripts got sequenced, as all isolated RNA was reverse transcribed. The protocol was immunoSEQ multiplex PCR, while the TCRdb copy is restricted to in-frame clones and leaves out a portion. Of around 690,000 clones in the sample, around 11% were seen once. Material for sequencing was naive CD4+ T cells from blood. The chain employs TRBV6-5 and TRBJ2-2, with 7 bases lining up with TRBD2. The sequence was collected from a man under 40 with type 1 diabetes. This CDR3 reads CASSYGRGGELFF. Written as DNA, the CDR3 is TGTGCCAGCAGTTACGGGAGGGGCGGGGAGCTGTTTTTT.